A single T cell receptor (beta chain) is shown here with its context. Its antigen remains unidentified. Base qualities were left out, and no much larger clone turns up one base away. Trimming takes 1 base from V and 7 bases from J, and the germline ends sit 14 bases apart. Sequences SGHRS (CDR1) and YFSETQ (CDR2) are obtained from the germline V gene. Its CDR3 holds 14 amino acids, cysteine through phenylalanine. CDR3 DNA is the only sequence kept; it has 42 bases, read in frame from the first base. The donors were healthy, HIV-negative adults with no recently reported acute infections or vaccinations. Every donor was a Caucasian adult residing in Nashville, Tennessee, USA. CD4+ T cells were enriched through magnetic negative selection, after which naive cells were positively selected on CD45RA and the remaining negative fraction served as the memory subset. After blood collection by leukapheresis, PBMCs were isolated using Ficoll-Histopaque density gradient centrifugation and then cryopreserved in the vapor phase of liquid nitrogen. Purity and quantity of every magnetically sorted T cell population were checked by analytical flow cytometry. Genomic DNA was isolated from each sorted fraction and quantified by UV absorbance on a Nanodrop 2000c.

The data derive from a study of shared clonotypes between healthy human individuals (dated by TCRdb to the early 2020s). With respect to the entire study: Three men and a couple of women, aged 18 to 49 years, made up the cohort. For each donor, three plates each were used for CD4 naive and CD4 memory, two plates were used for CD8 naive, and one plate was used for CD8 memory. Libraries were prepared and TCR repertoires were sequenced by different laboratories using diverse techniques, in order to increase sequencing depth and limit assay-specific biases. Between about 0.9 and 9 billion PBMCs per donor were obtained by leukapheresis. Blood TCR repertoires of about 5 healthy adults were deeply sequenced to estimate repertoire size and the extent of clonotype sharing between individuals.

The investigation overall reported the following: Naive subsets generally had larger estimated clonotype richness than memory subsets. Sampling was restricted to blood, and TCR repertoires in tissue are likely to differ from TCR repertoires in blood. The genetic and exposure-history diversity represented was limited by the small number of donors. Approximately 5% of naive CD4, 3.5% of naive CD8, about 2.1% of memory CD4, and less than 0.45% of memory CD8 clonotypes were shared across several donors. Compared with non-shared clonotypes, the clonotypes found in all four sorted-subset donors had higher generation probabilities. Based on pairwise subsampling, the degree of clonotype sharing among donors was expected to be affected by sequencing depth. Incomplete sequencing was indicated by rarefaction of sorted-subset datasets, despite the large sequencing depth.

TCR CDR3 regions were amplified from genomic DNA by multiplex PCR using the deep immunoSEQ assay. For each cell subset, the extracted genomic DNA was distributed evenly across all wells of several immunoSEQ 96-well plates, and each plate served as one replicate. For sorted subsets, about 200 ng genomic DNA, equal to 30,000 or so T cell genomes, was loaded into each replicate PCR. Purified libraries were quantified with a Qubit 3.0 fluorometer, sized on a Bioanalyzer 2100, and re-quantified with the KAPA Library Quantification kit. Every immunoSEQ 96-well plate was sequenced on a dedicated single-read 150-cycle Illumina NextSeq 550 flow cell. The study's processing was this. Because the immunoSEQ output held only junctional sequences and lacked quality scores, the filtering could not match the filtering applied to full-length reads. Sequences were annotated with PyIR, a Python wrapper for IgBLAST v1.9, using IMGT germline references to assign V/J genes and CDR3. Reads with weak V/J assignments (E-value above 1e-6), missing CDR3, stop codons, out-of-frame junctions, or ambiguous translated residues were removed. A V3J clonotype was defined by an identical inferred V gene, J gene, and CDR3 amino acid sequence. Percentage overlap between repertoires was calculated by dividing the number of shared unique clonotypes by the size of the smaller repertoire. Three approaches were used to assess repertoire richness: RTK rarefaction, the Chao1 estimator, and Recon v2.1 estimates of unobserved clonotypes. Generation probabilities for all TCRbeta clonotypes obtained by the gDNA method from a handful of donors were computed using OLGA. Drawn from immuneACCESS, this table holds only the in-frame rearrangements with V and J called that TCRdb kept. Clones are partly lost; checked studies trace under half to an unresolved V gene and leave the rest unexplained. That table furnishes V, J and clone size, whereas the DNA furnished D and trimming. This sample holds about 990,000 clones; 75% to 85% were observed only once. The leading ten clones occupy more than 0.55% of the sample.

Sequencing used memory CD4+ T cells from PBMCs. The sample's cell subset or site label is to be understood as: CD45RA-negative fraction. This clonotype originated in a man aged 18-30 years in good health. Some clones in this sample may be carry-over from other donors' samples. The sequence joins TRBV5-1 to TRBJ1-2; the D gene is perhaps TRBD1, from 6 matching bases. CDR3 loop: CASSLNPNRAGYTF. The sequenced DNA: TGCGCCAGCAGCTTGAACCCGAACAGGGCTGGCTACACCTTC.